Below are 28 T cell receptor beta chains sequenced from a single sample in a study of CD8 T cells in ankylosing spondylitis. TCRdb reanalysed the 5' RACE reads using MiXCR and keeps one entry per CDR3 protein. The table records around 490,000 distinct CDR3 sequences, approximately 5.3% of them present only once. The study, taken as a whole, reports: A TCR beta motif of seven or eight highly homologous variants appeared characteristic of ankylosing spondylitis blood.

What these receptors recognize is not known. Source material: blood, either unsorted or a sorted T cell fraction (not recorded which). The origin of the receptors is a male donor with ankylosing spondylitis.

The sample holds many counts of this clonotype. The CDR3 reads CASSPPSGRWSYGYTF. The CDR3 DNA sequence: TGTGCCAGCAGCCCCCCATCGGGCCGATGGTCCTATGGCTACACCTTC. V and J are TRBV7-9 and TRBJ1-2; D remains ambiguous. The germline V gene has CDR1 SEHNR and CDR2 FQNEAQ (reference sequence). V shed 5 bases and J shed 4 bases, with 20 bases lying between them. This CDR3 is built from 16 residues.

This clonotype was recorded many times. The CDR3 region is CAWSPRDTQYF. The CDR3 nucleotides are TGTGCCTGGAGTCCTCGAGATACGCAGTATTTT. The chain employs TRBV30 and TRBJ2-3; D ambiguous. The germline V and J ends were trimmed by 2 bases and 5 bases, with 5 bases remaining between them. The CDR3 loop spans 11 amino acids. Germline CDR1 GTSNPN, CDR2 SVGIG (reference sequence). Based on the CDR3 plus reference TRBV30 and TRBJ2-3, the full variable domain is SQTIHQWPATLVQPVGSPLSLECTVEGTSNPNLYWYRQAAGRGLQLLFYSVGIGQISSEVPQNLSASRPQDRQFILSSKKLLLSDSGFYLCAWSPRDTQYFGPGTRLTVL.

The chain employs TRBV4-2 and TRBJ2-7, with D perhaps TRBD1 or TRBD2 (5 bases each). This CDR3 region has 16 residues. Germline CDR1 and CDR2: LGHNA and YNFKEQ. With 1 base removed from V and 2 bases from J, the gap between germline ends came to 15 bases. The CDR3 protein is CASSQGGTEQAYEQYF. The CDR3 coding sequence is TGTGCCAGCAGCCAAGGAGGGACCGAACAAGCCTACGAGCAGTACTTC.

The chain joins TRBV6-2 or TRBV6-3 to TRBJ2-2; possibly TRBD1 or TRBD2 for D (5 bases each). Per the germline V gene, CDR1 is MNHEY and CDR2 is SVGEGT. The CDR3 loop spans 17 amino acids. Trimming removed 1 base from V and 5 bases from J, with 17 bases in between. The CDR3 sequence: CASSYFPRGARTGELFF. In DNA, the CDR3 is TGTGCCAGCAGTTACTTCCCCCGAGGGGCGCGGACCGGGGAGCTGTTTTTT.

This clonotype has ten or more counts. The V and J genes are TRBV5-1 and TRBJ2-1, with D maybe TRBD2 (6 bases). V was clipped by 4 bases and J by 0 bases, with 8 bases between them. This CDR3 is built from 14 residues. The germline gives CDR1 SGHRS, CDR2 YFSETQ. The chain's CDR3 is CASSNGGSYNEQFF. The CDR3 DNA follows: TGCGCCAGCAGCAACGGGGGCTCCTACAATGAGCAGTTCTTC.

The table lists this clonotype with many counts. This chain links TRBV4-2 with TRBJ1-1, with D unresolved. Germline V gene data show CDR1 as LGHNA and CDR2 as YNFKEQ. The germline V and J ends were trimmed by 1 base and 0 bases, with 15 bases remaining between them. There are 17 residues in the CDR3. CDR3 region: CASSQVLGFGVNTEAFF. The CDR3 coding sequence is TGTGCCAGCAGCCAAGTGCTGGGGTTTGGCGTGAACACTGAAGCTTTCTTT.

This clonotype was detected ten times or more. The rearrangement links TRBV7-8 to TRBJ2-3; 8 bases fit TRBD2. After removal of 6 bases from V and 1 base from J, the junction contained 12 bases not matched to a gene. Per the germline V gene, CDR1 is SGHVS and CDR2 is FQNEAQ. CDR3 length: 17 amino acids. For the CDR3, the DNA is TGTGCCAGCAGACGTAACCGGTGGCGGGGGGGCACAGATACGCAGTATTTT. Its translation is CASRRNRWRGGTDTQYF.

Many counts were recorded for this clonotype. The chain uses TRBV29-1 and TRBJ2-7; the D gene is possibly TRBD2 (6 bases). The CDR3 has 15 residues. Trimming shortened V by 6 bases and J by 0 bases, and 18 bases separated the two germline ends. Germline V gene data show CDR1 as SQVTM and CDR2 as ANQGSEA. The CDR3 protein is CSVNPVADRSYEQYF. The CDR3 bases are TGCAGCGTCAACCCGGTAGCGGACCGCTCCTACGAGCAGTACTTC.

This clonotype was counted a few times. The rearrangement uses TRBV21-1 and TRBJ1-2; the D call of TRBD1 is as the table states it, not checked on the DNA. TRBV21-1 constitutes a pseudogene. The CDR3 covers 16 residues. CDR3 region: CASSKDSGKWNYGYTF. For the CDR3, the DNA is TGTGCCAGCAGCAAAGATTCAGGGAAGTGGAACTATGGCTACACCTTC.

This clonotype was seen a few times. The chain carries TRBV24-1 and TRBJ2-3; 14 nucleotides match TRBD2. V dropped 3 bases and J dropped 5; count of bases not matched to a gene: 6. The CDR3 extends over 17 amino acids. The V gene's germline CDR1 is KGHDR and CDR2 SFDVKD. The CDR3 region is CATSDPGTSGSRDTQYF. CDR3 in DNA: TGTGCCACCAGTGATCCGGGGACTAGCGGGAGTAGAGATACGCAGTATTTT.

This clonotype was seen many times. This sequence joins TRBV6-2 or TRBV6-3 and TRBJ2-1; D perhaps matches TRBD2 (6 bases). The V gene lost 5 bases and the J gene lost 5 bases, with 16 bases spanning the gap. Germline lookup yields CDR1 MNHEY and CDR2 SVGEGT. The CDR3 runs 15 residues. CDR3 sequence (DNA): TGTGCCAGCAGTCCGAAGGGTCCTAGCGACAATGAGCAGTTCTTC. Its translation is CASSPKGPSDNEQFF.

This clonotype was recorded at least ten times. This chain uses TRBV20-1 with TRBJ2-5; a possible D gene is TRBD1 (6 bases). This CDR3 comprises 14 residues. Germline lookup yields CDR1 DFQATT and CDR2 SNEGSKA (reference sequence). V gave up 4 bases and J gave up 3 bases, with 15 bases separating them. The CDR3 spells CSAIKGVTKETQYF. The CDR3, as DNA: TGCAGTGCTATTAAGGGGGTTACAAAAGAGACCCAGTACTTC.

In its sample, this clonotype was seen many times. This chain connects TRBV29-1 to TRBJ2-3, with D perhaps TRBD1 or TRBD2 (7 bases each). This CDR3 has 16 residues. Germline loops: CDR1 SQVTM, CDR2 ANQGSEA. V was clipped by 4 bases and J by 2 bases, with 19 bases between them. As DNA, the CDR3 is TGCAGCGTTGCCCAGGGGGGGCACTCTCCCACAGATACGCAGTATTTT. It yields the protein CSVAQGGHSPTDTQYF.

This clonotype was counted many times. The CDR3 region is CATSGTGGTEAFF. In DNA, the CDR3 is TGTGCCACCTCGGGGACAGGGGGCACCGAAGCTTTCTTT. J is TRBJ1-1 and V is TRBV10-3, with 12 bases matching TRBD1. Germline CDR1 is ENHRY and CDR2 is SYGVKD. This CDR3 contains 13 residues. V shed 10 bases and J 8 bases; nucleotides not matched to a gene: 8.

The chain couples TRBV20-1 to TRBJ1-2, with a tentative D call TRBD1 (6 bases). This CDR3 contains 17 residues. Trimming removed 3 bases at V and 4 bases at J, with 24 bases between. Germline CDR1 DFQATT, CDR2 SNEGSKA (reference sequence). The CDR3 sequence is CSASVVRGRTPAYGYTF. CDR3 nucleotide sequence: TGCAGTGCTAGTGTCGTCCGGGGGCGGACACCTGCCTATGGCTACACCTTC.

In this sample, this clonotype turned up many times. The V gene is TRBV28, the J gene TRBJ2-3, with D perhaps matching TRBD2 (6 bases). Trimming stripped 1 base from V and 8 bases from J, with 19 bases between. Germline-derived CDR1 and CDR2 are MDHEN and SYDVKM. The CDR3 extends over 16 amino acids. As DNA, the CDR3 is TGTGCCAGCAGTTTATACCCGGACCCGGCCGGGGGTACGCAGTATTTT. It specifies CASSLYPDPAGGTQYF. The full variable domain, with the rest looked up from reference TRBV28 and TRBJ2-3, is DVKVTQSSRYLVKRTGEKVFLECVQDMDHENMFWYRQDPGLGLRLIYFSYDVKMKEKGDIPEGYSVSREKKERFSLILESASTNQTSMYLCASSLYPDPAGGTQYFGPGTRLTVL.

The chain couples TRBV15 to TRBJ2-1; 8 positions match TRBD2. The CDR3 covers 17 residues. The V gene end was trimmed by 0 bases and the J gene end by 12 bases; junction bases not matched to a gene: 16. Germline V gene sequence: CDR1 LNHNV, CDR2 YYDKDF (reference sequence). The CDR3 nucleotides read TGTGCCACCAGCAGAGATAGGAGGAGCGGGAGCGTTATCGGGCAGTTCTTC. Its protein product is CATSRDRRSGSVIGQFF. Based on the CDR3 plus reference TRBV15 and TRBJ2-1, the full variable domain is DAMVIQNPRYQVTQFGKPVTLSCSQTLNHNVMYWYQQKSSQAPKLLFHYYDKDFNNEADTPDNFQSRRPNTSFCFLDIRSPGLGDTAMYLCATSRDRRSGSVIGQFFGPGTRLTVL.

This clonotype has just a few counts. V usage is TRBV4-3 and J usage is TRBJ2-1, with TRBD1 matching 7 bases. CDR3 size: 16 residues. J lost 0 bases, V lost 3 bases, and 5 bases had no gene match. Germline CDR1 reads LGHNA; CDR2 reads YSLEER. The CDR3 sequence is CASSQVDRSSYNEQFF. CDR3 sequence (DNA): TGCGCCAGCAGCCAGGTGGACAGGAGCTCCTACAATGAGCAGTTCTTC.

This clonotype was recorded at least ten times. The chain combines TRBV28 with TRBJ2-7; maybe TRBD2 (5 bases). The germline CDR1 and CDR2 sequences are MDHEN and SYDVKM. The V end lost 5 bases, the J end lost 3 bases, and 11 bases lay between the germline ends. This CDR3 comprises 13 residues. Here the CDR3 DNA reads TGTGCCAGCAGTGTGGGCGGAGGCTACGAGCAGTACTTC. Residues: CASSVGGGYEQYF.

This clonotype was seen ten or more times. The rearrangement joins TRBV27 to TRBJ1-1; D remains ambiguous. Trimming took off 0 bases at V and 2 bases at J, with 10 bases between the two ends. Germline CDR1 and CDR2: MNHEY and SMNVEV (reference sequence). The length of the CDR3 is 15 residues. CDR3 loop: CASSLSGGFNTEAFF. In DNA form, the CDR3 reads TGTGCCAGCAGTTTATCAGGAGGTTTCAACACTGAAGCTTTCTTT.

This clonotype was found many times. CDR3 DNA: TGTGCCAGCAGTTCACAGACAGGTTTTGGGGATGGCTACACCTTC. It is translated as CASSSQTGFGDGYTF. The chain links TRBV5-6 to TRBJ1-2; a possible D gene is TRBD1 (6 bases). The CDR3 is made up of 15 amino acids. Trimming shortened V by 5 bases and J by 6 bases, and 20 bases separated the two germline ends. CDR1 and CDR2 (germline): SGHDT, YYEEEE.

As concerns this clonotype: This may stem from a read error, because a much larger clone lies one nucleotide away. This rearrangement joins TRBV5-1 to TRBJ2-3; 9 bases are shared with TRBD2. There are 16 residues in the CDR3. The V and J ends lost 2 bases and 4 bases, in that order; junction bases with no gene match: 8. Looked up from germline, CDR1 is SGHRS and CDR2 is YFSETQ. The CDR3 spells CASSFLTSGSADTQYF. DNA of the CDR3: TGCGCCAGCAGCTTCCTGACTAGCGGTAGCGCAGATACGCAGTATTTT.

This clonotype has at least ten counts. The chain couples TRBV5-1 to TRBJ1-4; TRBD1 matches at 7 bases. From germline, CDR1 is SGHRS and CDR2 YFSETQ. The CDR3 extends over 17 amino acids. With V trimmed by 1 base and J by 5 bases, 11 bases remained unmatched. The CDR3 nucleotides are TGCGCCAGCAGCTTGCCCTCTACGTCCAGGGGGAATGAAAAACTGTTTTTT. It translates to CASSLPSTSRGNEKLFF.

This clonotype was counted ten times or more. This sequence joins TRBV20-1 and TRBJ1-1; unclear D gene. V was clipped by 8 bases and J by 1 base, with 14 bases between them. The germline CDR1 and CDR2 sequences are DFQATT and SNEGSKA (reference sequence). This CDR3 spans 13 amino acids. The CDR3 is CSPISESNTEAFF. The CDR3 DNA is TGCAGTCCCATTAGTGAGTCGAACACTGAAGCTTTCTTT.

To note about this clonotype: This sequence may be a read error, since a much larger clone differs from it by one base. J is TRBJ1-2 and V is TRBV27; 9 bases are shared with TRBD1. With V trimmed by 5 bases and J by 5 bases, 9 bases remained unmatched. Germline CDR1 MNHEY, CDR2 SMNVEV (reference sequence). The CDR3 has 15 residues. CDR3 nucleotides: TGTGCCAGCAGTCTAACAGGGGGCAGGAAATATGGCTACACCTTC. This encodes CASSLTGGRKYGYTF.

This clonotype was counted at least ten times. The CDR3 DNA sequence: TGTGCCAGCAGCGTAGCGCTCGGGAGGGCAACAGATACGCAGTATTTT. Its protein product is CASSVALGRATDTQYF. The chain employs TRBV9 and TRBJ2-3; 8 bases line up with TRBD2. This CDR3 contains 16 residues. Unmatched junction bases numbered 6, after V lost 0 bases and J lost 3 bases. Germline CDR1 is SGDLS and CDR2 is YYNGEE.

The genes are TRBV28 and TRBJ2-5, with D maybe TRBD2 (6 bases). The CDR3 consists of 14 residues. V was clipped by 5 bases and J by 4 bases, with 14 bases between them. Germline CDR1 is MDHEN and CDR2 is SYDVKM. The DNA of the CDR3 is TGTGCCAGCAGTCCTTTGGGACTCGTAGAGACCCAGTACTTC. It specifies CASSPLGLVETQYF. Full variable domain (missing parts from reference TRBV28 and TRBJ2-5): DVKVTQSSRYLVKRTGEKVFLECVQDMDHENMFWYRQDPGLGLRLIYFSYDVKMKEKGDIPEGYSVSREKKERFSLILESASTNQTSMYLCASSPLGLVETQYFGPGTRLLVL.

This clonotype appeared many times. The chain links TRBV4-3 to TRBJ2-1; 9 nucleotides agree with TRBD2. Germline V gene lookup returns CDR1 LGHNA and CDR2 YSLEER. With 3 bases clipped from V and 0 bases from J, the junction kept 9 bases outside the gene matches. The CDR3 covers 18 residues. The CDR3 DNA reads TGCGCCAGCAGCCAGGACACCGGGACTAGCTACTCCTACAATGAGCAGTTCTTC. Its protein is CASSQDTGTSYSYNEQFF.